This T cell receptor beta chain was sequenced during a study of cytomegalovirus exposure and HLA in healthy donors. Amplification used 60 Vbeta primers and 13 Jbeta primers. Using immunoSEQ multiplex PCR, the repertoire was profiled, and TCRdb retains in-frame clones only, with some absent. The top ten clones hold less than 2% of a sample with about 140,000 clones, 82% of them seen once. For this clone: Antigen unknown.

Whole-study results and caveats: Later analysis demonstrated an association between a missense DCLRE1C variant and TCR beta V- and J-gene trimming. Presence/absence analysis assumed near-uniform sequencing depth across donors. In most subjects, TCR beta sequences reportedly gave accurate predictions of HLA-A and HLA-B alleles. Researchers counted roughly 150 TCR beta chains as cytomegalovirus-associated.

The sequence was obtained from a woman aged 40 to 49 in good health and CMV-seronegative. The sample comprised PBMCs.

CDR3 sequence (DNA): TGTGCCAGCAGCTTGCGAGGCGGGAGTTATGAGCAGTTCTTC. As protein: CASSLRGGSYEQFF. The genes are TRBV5-4 and TRBJ2-1; 7 nucleotides agree with TRBD2. Germline trimming cut 1 base from V and 8 bases from J; bases unmatched to any gene: 6. Per the germline V gene, CDR1 is SGHNT and CDR2 is YYREEE (reference sequence). The CDR3 consists of 14 residues. The full variable domain, rest sourced from reference TRBV5-4 and TRBJ2-1, is ETGVTQSPTHLIKTRGQQVTLRCSSQSGHNTVSWYQQALGQGPQFIFQYYREEENGRGNFPPRFSGLQFPNYSSELNVNALELDDSALYLCASSLRGGSYEQFFGPGTRLTVL.